One T cell receptor (beta chain) is described in this entry. V shed 1 base and J shed 2 bases, with 9 bases lying between them. This CDR3 is built from 14 residues. Germline CDR1 SGHNT, CDR2 YYREEE (reference sequence). The entry originates in a study of blood T cell repertoires in COVID-19. Overall study context: Whether acute or convalescent, the COVID-19 samples came from the United States, Italy and Spain. Nucleic acid was either cDNA or gDNA, and it came from T cells, B-cell-depleted T cells, or PBMCs.

Enrollees, about 18 to 95 years old, lived in about two dozen US areas. Per the original methods: Estimation of nucleated cell counts relied on the amplification of reference gene primers. The data were produced by immunoSEQ multiplex PCR, yet TCRdb's version contains in-frame clones alone and is incomplete. The DNA was the basis for D and trimming; V, J and clone size are from that table. The repertoire holds fewer than 200,000 clones, with about 86% as singletons. Sequencing was carried out using PBMCs or T cells enriched from blood (not recorded which). The V and J genes are TRBV5-4 and TRBJ2-5, with D possibly being TRBD2 (6 bases). The TCR sequence derives from a man over 45 who had recovered from COVID-19. The CDR3 reads CASSLPSGQETQYF. CDR3 nucleotide sequence: TGTGCCAGCAGCTTGCCCAGCGGGCAAGAGACCCAGTACTTC.